This is a list of T cell receptor beta chains from one sample in a study of T cell responses to AZD1222 COVID-19 vaccine. Here immunoSEQ multiplex PCR was the method, and the copy in TCRdb shows in-frame clones only, minus some. The table lists 150,000 to 200,000 clones, 87% of them singletons. The sequencing used peripheral blood, collected on day 0 of MenACWY control vaccination. The receptors shown here come from an adult in good health. CDR3s include the opening cysteine and the closing phenylalanine or tryptophan. The D gene is left open where the match is weak. The listing skips clone size in some rows; elsewhere it reads once, few, many or a size class.

DNA: TGTGCCAGCAGACCCACGGCGGGCCTACGCGCGCAGTACTTC; CDR3: CASRPTAGLRAQYF; V: TRBV6-5; J: TRBJ2-7; size: NA; D: NA
DNA: TGTGCCAGCAGCGTACAGGGAACTAACACTGAAGCTTTCTTT; CDR3: CASSVQGTNTEAFF; V: TRBV9; J: TRBJ1-1; size: NA; D: NA
DNA: TGTGCCAGCAGCCAAGATCCGGGGCGCGGGGGCGATGAGCAGTTCTTC; CDR3: CASSQDPGRGGDEQFF; V: TRBV4-2; J: TRBJ2-1; size: once; D: NA
DNA: TGTGCCAGCAGCCGTGCTATCAGCACAGATACGCAGTATTTT; CDR3: CASSRAISTDTQYF; V: TRBV14; J: TRBJ2-3; size: NA; D: NA
DNA: TGCGCCAGCAGCTTGGCACAGGGGGCCAACACCGGGGAGCTGTTTTTT; CDR3: CASSLAQGANTGELFF; V: TRBV5-1; J: TRBJ2-2; size: NA; D: TRBD1
DNA: TGTGCCAGTTTTCCTAGCGAAGTAGGCTATGGCTACACCTTC; CDR3: CASFPSEVGYGYTF; V: TRBV19; J: TRBJ1-2; size: NA; D: NA
DNA: TGTGCCAGTACCCCGGACAGGAGTCCCTACAATGAGCAGTTCTTC; CDR3: CASTPDRSPYNEQFF; V: TRBV19; J: TRBJ2-1; size: NA; D: TRBD1
DNA: TGTGCCAGCAGCCAAGATATGGACATCGCCTATGGCTACACCTTC; CDR3: CASSQDMDIAYGYTF; V: TRBV14; J: TRBJ1-2; size: NA; D: NA
DNA: TGTGCCAGCCAGCTTCTTGGACGTGGTTTGCTGGAACTCACAGATACGCAGTATTTT; CDR3: CASQLLGRGLLELTDTQYF; V: TRBV5-5; J: TRBJ2-3; size: NA; D: NA
DNA: TGTGCCAGTAGTCTGACAGGGCGGGGCACTGAAGCTTTCTTT; CDR3: CASSLTGRGTEAFF; V: TRBV19; J: TRBJ1-1; size: few; D: TRBD1
DNA: TGTGCCAGCAGCCTCGGGACACTAAGTGAAAAACTGTTTTTT; CDR3: CASSLGTLSEKLFF; V: TRBV7-9; J: TRBJ1-4; size: NA; D: NA
DNA: TGTGCCAGCAGCTTATGGACAGGGGGGGGTGGCTACACCTTC; CDR3: CASSLWTGGGGYTF; V: TRBV4-2; J: TRBJ1-2; size: NA; D: TRBD1
DNA: TGTGCCAGCAGTTTGGGACACGCGAACACCGGGGAGCTGTTTTTT; CDR3: CASSLGHANTGELFF; V: TRBV7-9; J: TRBJ2-2; size: NA; D: NA
DNA: TGTGCCAGCAGCAAGGACTTCCACAATGAGCAGTTCTTC; CDR3: CASSKDFHNEQFF; V: TRBV28; J: TRBJ2-1; size: NA; D: NA
DNA: TGTGCCAGCAGCTTAGAGGGGTTTCAAGAGACCCAGTACTTC; CDR3: CASSLEGFQETQYF; V: TRBV13; J: TRBJ2-5; size: NA; D: NA
DNA: TGTGCCAGCAGTTTAGGGGGGGGCGAAGCTTTCTTT; CDR3: CASSLGGGEAFF; V: TRBV12-3/TRBV12-4; J: TRBJ1-1; size: NA; D: NA
DNA: TGTGCCAGCAGTTGGGACACTGGAGGAGATACGCAGTATTTT; CDR3: CASSWDTGGDTQYF; V: TRBV27; J: TRBJ2-3; size: NA; D: NA
DNA: TGTGCCAGCAAGACCCTAGGTGGGTCTCTGGAGAATGAGCAGTTCTTC; CDR3: CASKTLGGSLENEQFF; V: TRBV7-8; J: TRBJ2-1; size: NA; D: NA
DNA: TGTGCCAGCAGCCCCACCGGGACAGAGGTCCAAGAGACCCAGTACTTC; CDR3: CASSPTGTEVQETQYF; V: TRBV9; J: TRBJ2-5; size: once; D: TRBD1
DNA: TGTGCCAGCAGCTTCCGGGACAGCTCTGGAAACACCATATATTTT; CDR3: CASSFRDSSGNTIYF; V: TRBV5-5; J: TRBJ1-3; size: once; D: TRBD1
DNA: TGTGCCAGCAGCCTACTAGCGGGGTCCCCAGAGACCCAGTACTTC; CDR3: CASSLLAGSPETQYF; V: TRBV3-1/TRBV3-2; J: TRBJ2-5; size: NA; D: TRBD2
DNA: TGTGCCACCTCGGGGGGCATAGGTTCACCCCTCCACTTT; CDR3: CATSGGIGSPLHF; V: TRBV7-9; J: TRBJ1-6; size: NA; D: NA
DNA: TGTGCCAGCAGTGACTCGGCGGGAGTGGGGACCGGGGAGCTGTTTTTT; CDR3: CASSDSAGVGTGELFF; V: TRBV2; J: TRBJ2-2; size: NA; D: TRBD2
DNA: TGTGCCAGCAGCCAGGACAGGGTAGACTACGAGCAGTACTTC; CDR3: CASSQDRVDYEQYF; V: TRBV5-6; J: TRBJ2-7; size: NA; D: TRBD1
DNA: TGTGCCAGCAGCTTAGTTGCGGGAGGGCCGGAGACCCAGTACTTC; CDR3: CASSLVAGGPETQYF; V: TRBV7-8; J: TRBJ2-5; size: NA; D: TRBD2
DNA: TGTGCCAGCAGCTTAGCGGGAGGGCCCTACGAGCAGTACTTC; CDR3: CASSLAGGPYEQYF; V: TRBV6-5; J: TRBJ2-7; size: NA; D: TRBD2
DNA: TGCGCCAGCAGCCAAGACCGCTCGGCCTCCACAGATACGCAGTATTTT; CDR3: CASSQDRSASTDTQYF; V: TRBV4-3; J: TRBJ2-3; size: NA; D: NA
DNA: TGCAGCGTTGGTCAAGCGGGAGGGCTGGCCTACGAGCAGTACTTC; CDR3: CSVGQAGGLAYEQYF; V: TRBV29-1; J: TRBJ2-7; size: few; D: TRBD2